The 23 T cell receptor beta chains below were found in one sample sequenced in a study of T cells in localized non-small cell lung cancer. Sequencing used immunoSEQ multiplex PCR; TCRdb keeps in-frame clones, though not all of them. The sample holds approximately 2,800 clones; roughly 32% are singletons and the top ten take more than 20%. Sequences were derived from lung tumor tissue, sampled before any cancer treatment. Source of these receptors: a female donor older than 55 with stage II squamous cell lung carcinoma.

V usage is TRBV19 and J usage is TRBJ2-4; tentatively, D is TRBD1 (6 bases). Per the germline V gene, CDR1 is LNHDA and CDR2 is SQIVND (reference sequence). The V end was cut by 5 bases, the J end by 6 bases, with 8 bases between. The CDR3 has 12 amino acids. The CDR3 here is CASSARGNIQYF. The CDR3 nucleotides are TGTGCCAGTAGTGCCAGGGGAAACATTCAGTACTTC.

This clone was seen only a few times. This rearrangement joins TRBV30 to TRBJ2-5; 9 bases line up with TRBD2. Per the germline V gene, CDR1 is GTSNPN and CDR2 is SVGIG (reference sequence). Germline trimming cut 1 base from V and 5 bases from J; bases unmatched to any gene: 5. CDR3 length: 14 amino acids. The chain's CDR3 is CAWSEAGGGETQYF. The CDR3 DNA follows: TGTGCCTGGAGTGAAGCGGGAGGAGGGGAGACCCAGTACTTC.

This chain connects TRBV30 to TRBJ2-7, with a weak D call TRBD2 (5 bases). CDR1 and CDR2 (germline): GTSNPN, SVGIG (reference sequence). The CDR3 contains 16 residues. V gave up 4 bases and J gave up 3 bases, with 22 bases separating them. CDR3 nucleotides: TGTGCCTGGATTACCAAAACCGGCCTGGGGAGCTACGAGCAGTACTTC. Translated: CAWITKTGLGSYEQYF.

The table lists this clone with a few counts. J is TRBJ2-1 and V is TRBV9, with a tentative D call TRBD2 (6 bases). The CDR3 extends over 17 amino acids. Germline CDR1 SGDLS, CDR2 YYNGEE. The V gene lost 5 bases and the J gene lost 0 bases, with 18 bases spanning the gap. The CDR3: CASSEGAGGSSYNEQFF. CDR3 sequence (DNA): TGTGCCAGCAGTGAAGGGGCAGGAGGGAGCTCCTACAATGAGCAGTTCTTC. The whole variable domain, remainder taken from reference TRBV9 and TRBJ2-1, is DSGVTQTPKHLITATGQRVTLRCSPRSGDLSVYWYQQSLDQGLQFLIQYYNGEERAKGNILERFSAQQFPDLHSELNLSSLELGDSALYFCASSEGAGGSSYNEQFFGPGTRLTVL.

The V call is TRBV6-8, the J call TRBJ1-6; D is perhaps TRBD1 (6 bases). This CDR3 region has 19 residues. V was shortened by 5 bases and J by 0 bases, with 20 bases between the two germline ends. Germline CDR1 reads MNHGY; CDR2 reads SAAAGT. The CDR3 loop is CASSRRGDSINSYNSPLHF. In nucleotides, the CDR3 is TGTGCCAGCAGTCGAAGGGGGGACTCAATTAACTCCTATAATTCACCCCTCCACTTT.

V is TRBV25-1 and J is TRBJ2-7, with 9 bases aligning to TRBD2. This CDR3 contains 14 residues. J gave up 6 bases and V 5 bases, and 8 bases lay outside the gene matches. The germline V gene encodes CDR1 MGHDK and CDR2 SYGVNS. CDR3 in DNA: TGTGCCAGCAGTCTTCCGGGACTAGCTTCCGAGCAGTACTTC. It translates to CASSLPGLASEQYF.

This clone was counted a few times. The V gene is TRBV6-9, the J gene TRBJ2-1, with TRBD2 matching over 11 bases. Germline assignment: CDR1 MNHGY and CDR2 SVAAGI. CDR3 length: 18 residues. Unmatched junction bases numbered 12, after V lost 3 bases and J lost 5 bases. In DNA form, the CDR3 reads TGTGCCAGCAGTTACCGGGCCTCTACTAGCGGGAGAAACAATGAGCAGTTCTTC. Translated: CASSYRASTSGRNNEQFF.

The chain recombines TRBV18 with TRBJ2-5, with 7 bases identical to TRBD1. Looked up from germline, CDR1 is KGHSH and CDR2 is LQKENI. V gave up 6 bases and J gave up 3 bases; unmatched junction bases: 7. This CDR3 region has 14 residues. The CDR3: CASSLTGAEETQYF. CDR3 DNA sequence: TGTGCCAGCTCCCTCACAGGGGCGGAAGAGACCCAGTACTTC.

Here the CDR3 DNA reads TGCAGCGTTGGAAGGCAGACGGTGGACAATGAGCAGTTCTTC. Translating gives CSVGRQTVDNEQFF. The chain uses TRBV29-1 and TRBJ2-1; no clear D. Germline CDR1 SQVTM, CDR2 ANQGSEA. The V end lost 4 bases, the J end lost 5 bases, and 15 bases lay between the germline ends. The CDR3 runs 14 residues.

This clone was found a few times. The chain employs TRBV11-3 and TRBJ1-2; 8 nucleotides align to TRBD1. Germline assignment: CDR1 SGHNT and CDR2 YENEEA. Trimming at V came to 2 bases and at J to 4 bases, leaving 9 bases not matched to a gene. This CDR3 spans 16 amino acids. The CDR3 protein is CASSLNTGGVGYGYTF. CDR3 coding DNA: TGTGCCAGCAGCTTAAACACAGGGGGGGTTGGCTATGGCTACACCTTC.

This chain connects TRBV30 to TRBJ2-3; D perhaps matches TRBD1 (5 bases). V was cut by 3 bases and J by 6 bases, with 10 bases left in between. The CDR3 runs to 12 residues. Germline values: CDR1 GTSNPN, CDR2 SVGIG (reference sequence). The CDR3 reads CAWRGAGDTQYF. The CDR3 region has the DNA TGTGCCTGGAGAGGGGCTGGTGATACGCAGTATTTT.

The sample holds a few counts of this clone. The chain combines TRBV7-6 with TRBJ1-6; 7 nucleotides match TRBD1. V was pared by 1 base and J by 6 bases, with 12 bases of the junction left unmatched. Germline CDR1 reads SGHVS; CDR2 reads FNYEAQ. The CDR3 loop spans 18 amino acids. The CDR3 region is CASSLVGGQILSNSPLHF. As DNA, the CDR3 is TGTGCCAGCAGCTTAGTAGGGGGACAGATTTTATCTAATTCACCCCTCCACTTT.

The rearrangement joins TRBV11-3 to TRBJ1-2; tentative D call: TRBD1 (5 bases). The V end lost 5 bases, the J end lost 2 bases, and 12 bases lay between the germline ends. Germline CDR1 is SGHNT and CDR2 is YENEEA. The CDR3 extends over 14 amino acids. The DNA of the CDR3 is TGTGCCAGCAGCCAGGGAGGGGCGAACTATGGCTACACCTTC. Translating it yields CASSQGGANYGYTF.

The V call is TRBV19, the J call TRBJ2-1, with TRBD1 matching over 10 bases. This CDR3 region has 19 residues. With V trimmed by 5 bases and J by 3 bases, 16 bases remained unmatched. CDR1 and CDR2 from the germline V gene are LNHDA and SQIVND (reference sequence). The CDR3 nucleotides are TGTGCCAGTAGTCCCGGAGGACAGGGGGGTCTTCGTTTCTACAATGAGCAGTTCTTC. Translated: CASSPGGQGGLRFYNEQFF.

This clone was counted a single time. The rearrangement joins TRBV19 to TRBJ2-7, with 11 bases lining up with TRBD2. Germline lookup yields CDR1 LNHDA and CDR2 SQIVND (reference sequence). This CDR3 has 16 residues. J gave up 3 bases and V 3 bases, and 7 bases lay outside the gene matches. CDR3 residues: CASSISGTSGYYEQYF. CDR3 DNA sequence: TGTGCCAGTAGTATCTCCGGGACTAGCGGATACTACGAGCAGTACTTC.

This clone was detected a few times. V usage is TRBV28 and J usage is TRBJ2-1, with 9 positions matching TRBD2. J lost 0 bases, V lost 6 bases, and 3 bases had no gene match. Germline loops: CDR1 MDHEN, CDR2 SYDVKM. This CDR3 is 15 amino acids long. CDR3 amino acids: CASRDSGSSYNEQFF. The CDR3 DNA reads as TGTGCCAGCAGGGATAGCGGGAGCTCCTACAATGAGCAGTTCTTC.

This clone was observed a few times. This sequence joins TRBV7-1 and TRBJ1-2; D gene ambiguous. TRBV7-1 is identified as an open reading frame with a role that is uncertain. The ends were cut back, 8 bases at V and 7 bases at J, with 17 bases in the middle. The CDR3 is 13 amino acids. CDR3 sequence reads: CASALLGEAGYTF. The CDR3 nucleotides read TGTGCCAGCGCCCTCTTGGGTGAAGCTGGCTACACCTTC.

This clone appeared a few times. J is TRBJ2-2 and V is TRBV11-3; 9 bases are shared with TRBD2. The CDR3 runs 15 residues. The V gene's germline CDR1 is SGHNT and CDR2 YENEEA. The trim removed 1 base at V and 9 bases at J, leaving 6 bases unmatched. The CDR3 reads CASSLGGTSNRELFF. The CDR3 nucleotides are TGTGCCAGCAGCTTAGGGGGGACTAGCAACCGGGAGCTGTTTTTT.

The rearrangement links TRBV5-1 to TRBJ2-5; 7 bases fit TRBD1. Per the germline V gene, CDR1 is SGHRS and CDR2 is YFSETQ. There are 14 residues in the CDR3. After removal of 4 bases from V and 4 bases from J, the junction contained 7 bases not matched to a gene. The CDR3 DNA follows: TGCGCCAGCAGCCCCGACAGGGTGGGAGAGACCCAGTACTTC. Encoded protein: CASSPDRVGETQYF.

The CDR3 nucleotides read TGTGCCAGCAGCCTTGGGCTCACGGCACACGGTTATGAAGCTTTCTTT. It yields the protein CASSLGLTAHGYEAFF. V and J are TRBV14 and TRBJ1-1, with D unresolved. The CDR3 runs to 16 residues. Germline values: CDR1 SGHDN, CDR2 FVKESK. Trimming shortened V by 4 bases and J by 7 bases, and 22 bases separated the two germline ends.

The chain uses TRBV11-3 and TRBJ2-1, with unresolved D. The CDR3 is made up of 16 amino acids. CDR1 is SGHNT, CDR2 YENEEA, per germline. Trimming pared 0 bases from V and 0 bases from J, leaving 9 bases between. For the CDR3, the DNA is TGTGCCAGCAGCTTAGATGAGGCCTCCTCCTACAATGAGCAGTTCTTC. This codes for CASSLDEASSYNEQFF.

This clone occurred a few times. The chain employs TRBV6-8 and TRBJ1-1; tentatively, D is TRBD1 (6 bases). Looked up from germline, CDR1 is MNHGY and CDR2 is SAAAGT. CDR3 size: 13 residues. V lost 4 bases and J lost 1, with 7 bases in between. The CDR3 nucleotides read TGTGCCAGCAGTTTGACAGGGAACACTGAAGCTTTCTTT. Protein product: CASSLTGNTEAFF.

This rearrangement joins TRBV19 to TRBJ1-2; 7 positions match TRBD1. This CDR3 has 14 amino acids. The V segment lost 6 bases and the J segment 4 bases; nucleotides outside the gene matches: 8. The germline CDR1 and CDR2 sequences are LNHDA and SQIVND (reference sequence). CDR3 protein: CASREQQGFYGYTF. In nucleotides, the CDR3 is TGTGCCAGTAGAGAACAACAGGGGTTCTATGGCTACACCTTC.